This TCR beta chain was captured in a study of shared clonotypes between healthy human individuals. Findings of the study overall: The four-donor shared clonotypes exceeded non-shared clonotypes in generation probability, with non-shared ones scoring lower.

Concerning this clone itself: Antigen: not known.

CDR3 length: 14 amino acids. Looked up from germline, CDR1 is SGDLS and CDR2 is YYNGEE. V shed 0 bases and J shed 7 bases, with 13 bases lying between them. Terminally differentiated effector memory CD45RA+ cells were excluded from the naive CD8 cells, which were CD45RO-negative and positively selected for CCR7. Here immunoSEQ multiplex PCR was the method, and the copy in TCRdb shows in-frame clones only, minus some. The sample consists of fewer than 1 million clones, about 97% of them appearing once. The clonotype originates from a man aged 25 to 45 in good health. The chain employs TRBV9 and TRBJ1-1; D is perhaps TRBD1 (5 bases). Sequencing input: naive CD8+ T cells sorted from blood. DNA for the CDR3: TGTGCCAGCAGCGTAGGAGGCGGGACCTTTGAAGCTTTCTTT. Translated, it gives CASSVGGGTFEAFF.